The 21 T cell receptor beta chains in this list originate from one sample, sequenced in a study of T cell repertoires in cytomegalovirus infection. Their cognate antigens are unknown. MiXCR was run by TCRdb on the reads, yielding one entry per CDR3 protein. The table has approximately 500,000 distinct CDR3 sequences, 30% to 40% seen once. The sample consisted of cultured PBMCs, taken from culture after CMV antigen stimulation. Source of these receptors: a human donor in good health (CMV status not recorded). Some clones in this sample may be carry-over from other donors' samples.

The chain is built from TRBV27 and TRBJ2-5; 8 nucleotides agree with TRBD2. This CDR3 has 14 amino acids. The V segment lost 6 bases and the J segment 5 bases; nucleotides outside the gene matches: 8. Germline CDR1 and CDR2: MNHEY and SMNVEV (reference sequence). In DNA form, the CDR3 reads TGTGCCAGCAGATCTTTAGGCGGGGGGGAGACCCAGTACTTC. Protein product: CASRSLGGGETQYF.

This chain links TRBV4-1 with TRBJ1-2, with D maybe TRBD1 (5 bases). Germline CDR1 MGHRA, CDR2 YSYEKL. Trimming cost V 1 base and J 7 bases, with 16 bases left between them. The CDR3 covers 15 residues. CDR3 protein: CASSQARSGLGGYTF. CDR3 bases: TGCGCCAGCAGCCAAGCCCGGTCAGGGCTGGGTGGCTACACCTTC.

This clonotype occurred a few times. This sequence joins TRBV6-2 or TRBV6-3 and TRBJ2-2; the D gene is possibly TRBD1 (5 bases). V shed 5 bases and J shed 10 bases, with 20 bases lying between them. The CDR3 runs 15 residues. CDR1 is MNHEY and CDR2 is SVGEGT in the germline V gene. The CDR3: CASSQRTRSPAELFF. DNA for the CDR3: TGTGCCAGCAGTCAGAGGACAAGATCACCGGCGGAGCTGTTTTTT.

The V call is TRBV5-1, the J call TRBJ2-3; 7 positions agree with TRBD1. This CDR3 is built from 18 residues. With 4 bases clipped from V and 0 bases from J, the junction kept 14 bases outside the gene matches. CDR1 and CDR2 (germline): SGHRS, YFSETQ. CDR3 amino acids: CASSRIGTDFLSTDTQYF. CDR3 nucleotides: TGCGCCAGCAGCAGGATCGGGACAGATTTTCTCAGCACAGATACGCAGTATTTT. Full variable domain (remainder filled in from reference TRBV5-1 and TRBJ2-3): KAGVTQTPRYLIKTRGQQVTLSCSPISGHRSVSWYQQTPGQGLQFLFEYFSETQRNKGNFPGRFSGRQFSNSRSEMNVSTLELGDSALYLCASSRIGTDFLSTDTQYFGPGTRLTVL.

This clonotype was counted only a few times. This rearrangement joins TRBV7-2 to TRBJ2-5; possible D gene TRBD1, 7 bases. The CDR3 covers 14 residues. Germline CDR1 and CDR2: SGHTA and FQGNSA. V shed 4 bases and J shed 4 bases, with 13 bases lying between them. The CDR3 coding sequence is TGTGCCAGCAGCTACAGGAGGGGGCCAGAGACCCAGTACTTC. Amino acids: CASSYRRGPETQYF.

The chain combines TRBV28 with TRBJ2-7; D might be TRBD2 (5 bases). Germline V gene lookup returns CDR1 MDHEN and CDR2 SYDVKM. V gave up 3 bases and J gave up 2 bases, with 14 bases separating them. This CDR3 is 15 amino acids long. The CDR3 protein is CASSFFRGSTYEQYF. The DNA of the CDR3 is TGTGCCAGCAGTTTTTTTCGCGGGTCCACCTACGAGCAGTACTTC.

The chain links TRBV7-3 to TRBJ2-1, with a possible D match to TRBD2 (6 bases). CDR1 is SGHTA, CDR2 FQGTGA, per germline. The CDR3 is 14 amino acids. Trimming stripped 2 bases from V and 7 bases from J, with 12 bases between. The CDR3: CASSLGGTQNEQFF. The DNA for the CDR3 is TGTGCCAGCAGCTTAGGGGGGACCCAGAATGAGCAGTTCTTC.

This clonotype was counted a few times. The V call is TRBV6-5, the J call TRBJ1-3; 9 nucleotides line up with TRBD1. Unmatched junction bases numbered 3, after V lost 5 bases and J lost 1 base. This CDR3 region has 15 residues. CDR1 is MNHEY, CDR2 SVGAGI, per germline. The CDR3 loop is CASSRTGVSGNTIYF. CDR3 DNA sequence: TGTGCCAGCAGTAGGACAGGGGTATCTGGAAACACCATATATTTT.

CDR3 DNA sequence: TGTGCCAGCAGTGAACAGACCGACAGTCAGTACTTC. Translation: CASSEQTDSQYF. The chain joins TRBV6-1 to TRBJ2-7, with D possibly being TRBD1 (5 bases). The CDR3 consists of 12 residues. The V gene's germline CDR1 is MNHNS and CDR2 SASEGT. Trimming left V 2 bases short and J 10 bases short, with 12 bases between.

CDR3 bases: TGTGCCAGCAGATTACCAGGACAGGGGCCTTCGGTGGAGCTGTTTTTT. Protein: CASRLPGQGPSVELFF. V is TRBV28 and J is TRBJ2-2; 9 bases fit TRBD1. CDR1 and CDR2 (germline): MDHEN, SYDVKM. The CDR3 covers 16 residues. The J segment lost 10 bases and the V segment lost 6 bases, leaving 15 bases of the junction unmatched.

This rearrangement joins TRBV5-1 to TRBJ2-5, with 9 bases lining up with TRBD2. Germline V gene lookup returns CDR1 SGHRS and CDR2 YFSETQ. J was trimmed by 4 bases and V by 4 bases; bases with no gene match: 11. CDR3 length equals 16 residues. The CDR3 nucleotides read TGCGCCAGCAGCCTGTTAGGACTAGCGCTGGGAGAGACCCAGTACTTC. Translated: CASSLLGLALGETQYF.

This clonotype appeared many times. The J gene is TRBJ2-1, the V gene TRBV11-2, with 7 nucleotides matching TRBD1. The CDR3 covers 14 residues. V was pared by 5 bases and J by 4 bases, with 5 bases of the junction left unmatched. The germline V gene has CDR1 SGHAT and CDR2 FQNNGV. CDR3 amino acids: CASSRGGGYNEQFF. In DNA form, the CDR3 reads TGTGCCAGCAGCCGAGGGGGCGGGTACAATGAGCAGTTCTTC.

This clonotype was found a few times. V gene TRBV4-3 combines with J gene TRBJ2-3; 11 bases agree with TRBD2. Germline V CDR1 and CDR2: LGHNA, YSLEER. This CDR3 contains 16 residues. The junction had 4 bases not matched to a gene; V was cut back by 3 bases and J by 2 bases. The CDR3 nucleotides read TGCGCCAGCAGCCAGGGACTAGCGGATCCCACAGATACGCAGTATTTT. This translates into CASSQGLADPTDTQYF.

The V gene is TRBV28, the J gene TRBJ2-5, with 8 nucleotides matching TRBD2. The CDR3 loop spans 15 amino acids. The J segment lost 3 bases and the V segment lost 4 bases, leaving 7 bases of the junction unmatched. CDR1 and CDR2 from the germline V gene are MDHEN and SYDVKM. CDR3 nucleotide sequence: TGTGCCAGCAGTTCCCCCTCGGGGGGGGAAGAGACCCAGTACTTC. Translated: CASSSPSGGEETQYF. Full variable domain (rest looked up from reference TRBV28 and TRBJ2-5): DVKVTQSSRYLVKRTGEKVFLECVQDMDHENMFWYRQDPGLGLRLIYFSYDVKMKEKGDIPEGYSVSREKKERFSLILESASTNQTSMYLCASSSPSGGEETQYFGPGTRLLVL.

There are a few counts of this clonotype. The rearrangement uses TRBV12-3 or TRBV12-4 and TRBJ2-1, with TRBD2 matching over 12 bases. The V and J ends lost 5 bases and 8 bases, in that order; junction bases with no gene match: 16. The CDR3 has 18 amino acids. The CDR3 loop is CASSPSRGQSSGGDEQFF. DNA of the CDR3: TGTGCCAGCAGTCCCTCCAGGGGGCAGTCTAGCGGGGGGGATGAGCAGTTCTTC.

This clonotype was counted at least ten times. The CDR3 nucleotides are TGTGCCAGCAGCTTAGAACCATACCCCAACACTGAAGCTTTCTTT. Amino acids: CASSLEPYPNTEAFF. The V gene is TRBV7-2, the J gene TRBJ1-1; D is uncertain. The V end was cut by 1 base, the J end by 2 bases, with 11 bases between. CDR3 length: 15 amino acids. Germline V CDR1 and CDR2: SGHTA, FQGNSA. The full variable domain, with the rest looked up from reference TRBV7-2 and TRBJ1-1, is GAGVSQSPSNKVTEKGKDVELRCDPISGHTALYWYRQSLGQGLEFLIYFQGNSAPDKSGLPSDRFSAERTGGSVSTLTIQRTQQEDSAVYLCASSLEPYPNTEAFFGQGTRLTVV.

The chain has TRBV6-6 and TRBJ2-3; TRBD2 agrees at 16 bases. Germline CDR1 is MNHNY and CDR2 is SVGAGI (reference sequence). The trim removed 5 bases at V and 3 bases at J, leaving 2 bases unmatched. The CDR3 sequence is 16 residues long. The CDR3 DNA follows: TGTGCCAGCAGTGGGACTAGCGGGAGGGCAACAGATACGCAGTATTTT. Translating gives CASSGTSGRATDTQYF.

The sample holds a few counts of this clonotype. This chain links TRBV7-6 with TRBJ2-7; TRBD1 agrees at 9 bases. V gave up 0 bases and J gave up 4 bases; unmatched junction bases: 7. Looked up from germline, CDR1 is SGHVS and CDR2 is FNYEAQ. There are 16 residues in the CDR3. CDR3 in amino acids: CASSLAETGGGYEQYF. CDR3 nucleotides: TGTGCCAGCAGCTTAGCCGAAACAGGGGGCGGTTACGAGCAGTACTTC.

This clonotype showed up just a few times. V and J are TRBV6-2 or TRBV6-3 and TRBJ2-1; D not resolved. V was cut by 6 bases and J by 7 bases, with 7 bases left in between. Germline values: CDR1 MNHEY, CDR2 SVGEGT. This CDR3 is built from 11 residues. The CDR3 loop is CASSQQNEQFF. CDR3 in DNA: TGTGCCAGCAGCCAACAAAATGAGCAGTTCTTC.

The gene calls are TRBV7-8 and TRBJ2-7; possible D gene TRBD2, 6 bases. V gave up 2 bases and J gave up 7 bases, with 15 bases separating them. Germline V lookup: CDR1 SGHVS, CDR2 FQNEAQ. The CDR3 extends over 14 amino acids. The CDR3 DNA follows: TGTGCCAGCAGCTTAAAGGAGTTGGGGGGTGAGCAGTACGTC. This codes for CASSLKELGGEQYV.

V is TRBV7-4 and J is TRBJ1-1, with D unresolved. Trimming removed 5 bases from V and 1 base from J, with 11 bases in between. The CDR3 spans 14 residues. Per the germline V gene, CDR1 is SGHVT and CDR2 is SQSDAQ. The CDR3 nucleotides are TGTGCCAGCAGCGAAGTACCTAGGAACACTGAAGCTTTCTTT. Protein sequence: CASSEVPRNTEAFF.